These T cell receptor beta chains were read from a single sample in a study of T cell responses to AZD1222 COVID-19 vaccine. The repertoire was sequenced with immunoSEQ multiplex PCR; TCRdb's copy has only in-frame clones and lacks some. The sample consists of tens of thousands of clones, roughly 89% of them appearing once. This sample comprised peripheral blood, obtained on day 0 of AZD1222 vaccination. These receptor sequences come from an adult in good health. Both conserved end residues are part of each CDR3. The D gene is left open where the match is weak. Clone size is not always given. Where it is, it says once, few, many or a class for expanded clones.

V gene	clone size	J gene	D gene	CDR3 DNA	CDR3 protein
TRBV7-6	-	TRBJ2-2	TRBD1	TGTGCCAGCGGACAGGGCCGAGGGGAGCTGTTTTTT	CASGQGRGELFF
TRBV2	-	TRBJ1-2	TRBD1	TGTGCCAGCAGTTTGTTCCGGGACAGCCGGGGCTACACCTTC	CASSLFRDSRGYTF
TRBV5-1	-	TRBJ2-7	-	TGCGCCAGCAGCCTCCCCCAGGGAGGCGACGAGCAGTACTTC	CASSLPQGGDEQYF
TRBV23-1	-	TRBJ2-2	-	TGCGCCAGCACCCCCAGGGGTCGGGAAAAAAATTACACCGGGGAGCTGTTTTTT	CASTPRGREKNYTGELFF
TRBV6-5	-	TRBJ2-3	TRBD2	TGTGCCAGCAGTTATGGGGGGGGCACAGATACGCAGTATTTT	CASSYGGGTDTQYF
TRBV18	-	TRBJ1-5	-	TGTGCCAGCTCACCACCGGGGCAGCCCCAGCATTTT	CASSPPGQPQHF
TRBV7-2	-	TRBJ1-3	-	TGTGCCAGCAGTCGATCCGGGACTTCGAGCTCTGGAAACACCATATATTTT	CASSRSGTSSSGNTIYF
TRBV6-6	once	TRBJ1-1	-	TGTGCCGCCCTTCGGGGGGGCGGGAACACTGAAGCTTTCTTT	CAALRGGGNTEAFF
TRBV2	-	TRBJ2-3	-	TGTGCCAGCAGTGTAGTCTCGGTGGATCTCACTACGCAGTATTTT	CASSVVSVDLTTQYF
TRBV6-5	-	TRBJ1-3	-	TGTGCCAGCAGTCCACAGGACACTGGAAACACCATATATTTT	CASSPQDTGNTIYF